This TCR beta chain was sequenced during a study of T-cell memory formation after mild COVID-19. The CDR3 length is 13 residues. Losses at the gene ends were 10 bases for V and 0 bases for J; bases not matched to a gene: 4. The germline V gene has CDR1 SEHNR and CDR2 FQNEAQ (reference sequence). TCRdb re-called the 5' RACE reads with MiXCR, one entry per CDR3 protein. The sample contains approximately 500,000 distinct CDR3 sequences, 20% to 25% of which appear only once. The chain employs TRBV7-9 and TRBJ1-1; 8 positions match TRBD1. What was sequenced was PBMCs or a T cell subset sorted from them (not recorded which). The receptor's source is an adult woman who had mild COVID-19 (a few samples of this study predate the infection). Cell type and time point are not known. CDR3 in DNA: TGTGCCAATTCGGGACAGGTGAACACTGAAGCTTTCTTT. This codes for CANSGQVNTEAFF.